The entry below gives a single T cell receptor beta chain sequence along with its context. V shed 0 bases and J 6 bases; nucleotides not matched to a gene: 5. The CDR3 has 14 residues. Germline V gives CDR1 SGHRS, CDR2 YFSETQ. The data derive from a study of radiation and T cells in renal cell carcinoma. Time point defined: blood 2 weeks post-SBRT. Treatment here: 15 Gy SBRT to primary tumor, nephrectomy 4 weeks later. The table came from immunoSEQ multiplex PCR; TCRdb's copy has only in-frame clones and leaves some out. The data show 150,000 to 160,000 clones, roughly 86% seen once. The gene calls are TRBV5-1 and TRBJ1-2, with 7 bases matching TRBD1. The origin of this receptor is a woman between 45 and 65 years old with renal cell carcinoma. Sequencing used blood, obtained from a patient whose treatment included radiotherapy and nephrectomy. CDR3 region: CASSLGDSLDGYTF. Written as DNA, the CDR3 is TGCGCCAGCAGCTTGGGGGACAGTCTTGATGGCTACACCTTC.